The entry below gives a single T cell receptor beta chain sequence along with its context. Authors' analysis steps: Researchers report that nucleated cell counts were estimated from reference gene primer amplification. Sequencing used immunoSEQ multiplex PCR; TCRdb keeps in-frame clones, though not all of them. The V and J calls and clone size were taken over from that table, and D and trimming were inferred from the DNA. The sample holds roughly 130,000 clones; approximately 82% are singletons and the top ten take around 9.8%. These data belong to a study of blood T cell repertoires in COVID-19. For the study at large: Samples taken during acute and convalescent COVID-19 were collected in the United States, Italy and Spain. Nucleic acid was either cDNA or gDNA, and it came from T cells, B-cell-depleted T cells, or PBMCs.

Trimming at V came to 6 bases and at J to 2 bases, leaving 7 bases not matched to a gene. In germline, CDR1 is MNHEY, CDR2 SMNVEV (reference sequence). The CDR3 runs 17 residues. The V gene is TRBV27, the J gene TRBJ2-6, with 10 nucleotides matching TRBD1. The TCR comes from a man aged 40-49 years with active or convalescent COVID-19. Sequences were obtained from peripheral blood. The CDR3 nucleotides are TGTGCCAGCAGACCGGGACAGGGGCCCACTGGGGCCAACGTCCTGACTTTC. Its translation is CASRPGQGPTGANVLTF. Together with reference TRBV27 and TRBJ2-6, the CDR3 gives the full variable domain: EAQVTQNPRYLITVTGKKLTVTCSQNMNHEYMSWYRQDPGLGLRQIYYSMNVEVTDKGDVPEGYKVSRKEKRNFPLILESPSPNQTSLYFCASRPGQGPTGANVLTFGAGSRLTVL.